This T cell receptor beta chain derives from a study of regulatory T cells in long-lasting Graves disease. Time point described: newly diagnosed GD, antithyroid drugs for less than 3 months. Scientists built the TCR library using RNA that was extracted from PBMCs. Tubes containing EDTA received roughly 8.8 milliliters of drawn peripheral blood. This CDR3 comprises 16 residues. Trimming at V came to 6 bases and at J to 0 bases, leaving 1 base not matched to a gene. CDR1 SNHLY and CDR2 FYNNEI come from the germline V gene. Arm-PCR with iRepertoire HTBI primers amplified the CDR3 regions for these TCR beta libraries. From the multiplex PCR reads, TCRdb called clonotypes with MiXCR, one entry per CDR3 protein. This sample has about 430,000 distinct CDR3 sequences, with over 12% found just once. In addition, the sample was reused for a study of T cells in Graves' hyperthyroidism and ophthalmopathy. That study reports: When the TCR CDR3 underwent first-round RT-PCR, the HTBI primer set was used. Most clonotypes that expanded in the thyroid above 0.001 also showed up in blood.

The TCR comes from a woman in her thirties or forties with Graves disease. The specimen was peripheral blood mononuclear cells (PBMCs), collected at new diagnosis, from a patient treated with antithyroid drugs. This chain links TRBV2 with TRBJ2-6; TRBD1 matches at 11 bases. CDR3: CASRGTGGSGANVLTF. In DNA, the CDR3 is TGTGCCAGCAGGGGGACAGGGGGCTCTGGGGCCAACGTCCTGACTTTC.